This TCR beta chain was documented in a study of blood T cell repertoires in COVID-19. In the study overall: Samples came from the United States, Italy and Spain, spanning acute and convalescent COVID-19. PBMCs, B-cell-depleted T cells, or T cells were the source of the cDNA or gDNA that made up the material.

The V and J ends lost 4 bases and 5 bases, in that order; junction bases with no gene match: 9. Germline V gene lookup returns CDR1 LGHNA and CDR2 YNFKEQ. The CDR3 covers 15 residues. Authors' data handling: Nucleated cell counts were estimated from reference gene primer amplification. Generated by immunoSEQ multiplex PCR, the TCRdb table keeps only in-frame clones and is missing some. V and J calls plus clone size are reproduced from that table; the DNA served to infer D and trimming. The repertoire holds over 100,000 clones, with approximately 89% as singletons. The TCR sequence derives from a man over 45 with acute or convalescent COVID-19. Sample: peripheral blood. The chain uses TRBV4-2 and TRBJ2-7; TRBD1 aligns across 9 bases. CDR3 coding DNA: TGTGCCAGCAGCCGCAGGACAGGGGCTGTGAACGAGCAGTACTTC. This encodes CASSRRTGAVNEQYF.